This T cell receptor (beta chain) was sequenced during a study of blood T cell repertoires in COVID-19. Overall study: PBMCs, B-cell-depleted T cells, or T cells provided the cDNA or gDNA that made up the material.

Trimming cost V 5 bases and J 7 bases; bases outside gene matches: 17. The CDR3 totals 17 residues. The germline V gene encodes CDR1 LGHDT and CDR2 YNNKEL (reference sequence). Original processing methods: The authors estimated nucleated cell counts from reference gene primer amplification. The data were produced by immunoSEQ multiplex PCR, yet TCRdb's version contains in-frame clones alone and is incomplete. Clonal size and the V and J genes are those of that table, whereas D and trimming came from the DNA. The data hold roughly 280,000 clones, with 80% to 90% observed a single time. The sample taken for sequencing was peripheral blood. This clonotype originated in a man aged 55 to 70 with acute or convalescent COVID-19. The genes are TRBV3-1 (or the pseudogene TRBV3-2) and TRBJ1-3, with 7 nucleotides matching TRBD1. The CDR3 region is CASSAQAYRGRGNTIYF. The DNA for the CDR3 is TGTGCCAGCAGCGCGCAAGCGTACAGGGGTCGAGGGAACACCATATATTTT.